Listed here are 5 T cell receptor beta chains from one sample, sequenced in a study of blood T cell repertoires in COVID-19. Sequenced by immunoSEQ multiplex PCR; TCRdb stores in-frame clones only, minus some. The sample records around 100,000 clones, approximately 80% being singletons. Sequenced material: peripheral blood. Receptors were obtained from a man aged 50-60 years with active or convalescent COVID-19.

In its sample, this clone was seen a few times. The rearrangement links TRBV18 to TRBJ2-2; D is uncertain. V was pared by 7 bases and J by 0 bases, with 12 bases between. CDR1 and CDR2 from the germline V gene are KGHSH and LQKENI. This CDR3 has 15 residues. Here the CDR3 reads CASFGDISNTGELFF. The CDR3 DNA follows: TGTGCCAGCTTCGGAGATATCTCGAACACCGGGGAGCTGTTTTTT.

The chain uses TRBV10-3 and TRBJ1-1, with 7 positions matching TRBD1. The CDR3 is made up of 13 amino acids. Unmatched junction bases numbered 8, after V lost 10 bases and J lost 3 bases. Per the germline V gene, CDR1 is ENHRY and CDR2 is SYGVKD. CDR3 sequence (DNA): TGTGCCAGCTCTGTCCAGGGGGACACTGAAGCTTTCTTT. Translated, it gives CASSVQGDTEAFF.

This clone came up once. The CDR3 DNA sequence: TGTGCCAGCAGTGGACCGACAGGCGGCTATGGCTACACCTTC. Its translation is CASSGPTGGYGYTF. The rearrangement joins TRBV2 to TRBJ1-2, with D possibly TRBD1 on 6 matching bases. This CDR3 comprises 14 residues. Trimming pared 4 bases from V and 4 bases from J, leaving 13 bases between. Per the germline V gene, CDR1 is SNHLY and CDR2 is FYNNEI.

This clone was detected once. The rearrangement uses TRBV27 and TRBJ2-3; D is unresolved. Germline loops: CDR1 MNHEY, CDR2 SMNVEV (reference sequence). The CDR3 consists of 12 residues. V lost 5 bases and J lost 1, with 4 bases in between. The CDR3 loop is CASSLRTDTQYF. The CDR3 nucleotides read TGTGCCAGCAGTCTACGCACAGATACGCAGTATTTT.

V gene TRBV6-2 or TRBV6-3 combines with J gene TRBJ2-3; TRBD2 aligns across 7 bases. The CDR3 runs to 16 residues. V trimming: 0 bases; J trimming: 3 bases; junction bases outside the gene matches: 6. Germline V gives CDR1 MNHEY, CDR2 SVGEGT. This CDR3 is CASSYSKRDGTDTQYF. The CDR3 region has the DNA TGTGCCAGCAGTTACTCGAAGCGGGATGGTACAGATACGCAGTATTTT.